Each of the 3 T cell receptor beta chains below was sequenced from the same sample in a study of T cell changes during pregnancy in multiple sclerosis. Method: immunoSEQ multiplex PCR; TCRdb's copy keeps in-frame clones and lacks some. This table has tens of thousands of clones, around 93% appearing once. The sample here was peripheral blood, taken in the second trimester of pregnancy. The receptors were sampled from a female donor with multiple sclerosis, enrolled in a pregnancy study.

The genes are TRBV19 and TRBJ1-5, with D possibly matching TRBD1 (5 bases). Trimming left V 0 bases short and J 2 bases short, with 8 bases between. This CDR3 comprises 15 residues. Germline V gives CDR1 LNHDA, CDR2 SQIVND (reference sequence). The CDR3 bases are TGTGCCAGTAGTATAGACAGGGAGGGCAATCAGCCCCAGCATTTT. Residues: CASSIDREGNQPQHF.

This sequence joins TRBV9 and TRBJ1-4; 10 nucleotides align to TRBD1. Germline V lookup: CDR1 SGDLS, CDR2 YYNGEE. Trimming at V came to 5 bases and at J to 8 bases, leaving 15 bases not matched to a gene. The CDR3 has 17 residues. Here the CDR3 reads CASSRTGGDPWREKLFF. DNA of the CDR3: TGTGCCAGCAGTCGGACAGGGGGGGATCCATGGAGGGAAAAACTGTTTTTT.

This rearrangement joins TRBV5-4 to TRBJ2-7; 7 nucleotides line up with TRBD1. The CDR3 runs to 15 residues. From germline, CDR1 is SGHNT and CDR2 YYREEE (reference sequence). The V gene end was trimmed by 3 bases and the J gene end by 2 bases; junction bases not matched to a gene: 8. CDR3 sequence: CASSYGQESAYEQYF. CDR3 sequence (DNA): TGTGCCAGCAGCTACGGACAGGAGAGTGCCTACGAGCAGTACTTC.